These T cell receptor beta chains were read from a single sample in a study of blood T cell repertoires in COVID-19. The repertoire was sequenced with immunoSEQ multiplex PCR; TCRdb's copy has only in-frame clones and lacks some. The data contain about 60,000 clones, more than 70% of them singletons. The sample was peripheral blood. These receptors were taken from a man aged 25 to 40 with COVID-19, enrolled during active disease. Both conserved end residues are part of each CDR3. A D gene is named only where the DNA matches it firmly. Size values are once, few and many counts, or a class for expanded clones, and some rows have none.

j_gene	v_gene	d_gene	abundance	len	CDR3aa	CDR3nt
TRBJ2-1	TRBV6-2/TRBV6-3	TRBD2	.	17	CASSYAPGGVLYNEQFF	TGTGCCAGCAGTTACGCACCCGGGGGGGTCCTTTACAATGAGCAGTTCTTC
TRBJ2-2	TRBV2	.	few	12	CASSYVAGELFF	TGTGCCAGCAGTTATGTCGCCGGGGAGCTGTTTTTT
TRBJ2-5	TRBV7-3	TRBD1	.	15	CASSLGTGGGQTQYF	TGTGCCAGCAGCTTAGGGACAGGGGGCGGGCAGACCCAGTACTTC
TRBJ1-4	TRBV18	TRBD1	.	14	CASSPQTGDEKLFF	TGTGCCAGCTCACCACAGACAGGGGATGAAAAACTGTTTTTT
TRBJ1-2	TRBV5-1	.	.	15	CASSLGQGGNYGYTF	TGCGCCAGCAGCTTAGGTCAGGGAGGAAACTATGGCTACACCTTC
TRBJ2-2	TRBV6-5	TRBD1	once	15	CASSNRGPNTGELFF	TGTGCCAGCAGTAACAGGGGGCCGAACACCGGGGAGCTGTTTTTT
TRBJ2-3	TRBV2	.	.	13	CASASANTDTQYF	TGTGCCAGCGCTAGCGCCAACACAGATACGCAGTATTTT
TRBJ2-7	TRBV19	TRBD1	once	14	CASSTGQENYEQYF	TGTGCCAGTAGCACGGGACAGGAGAACTACGAGCAGTACTTC
TRBJ2-1	TRBV2	.	.	14	CATYGGMGSVPQFF	TGTGCCACATACGGCGGGATGGGGTCAGTCCCCCAGTTCTTC
TRBJ2-7	TRBV19	TRBD1	.	15	CASSTEGAISYEQYF	TGTGCCAGTAGTACAGAGGGGGCTATAAGCTACGAGCAGTACTTC
TRBJ2-7	TRBV14	TRBD2	.	14	CASSLGPGRHEQYF	TGTGCCAGCAGCTTAGGCCCCGGGAGGCACGAGCAGTACTTC
TRBJ2-2	TRBV7-3	TRBD2	few	16	CASSPRLAPGGGELFF	TGTGCCAGCAGCCCGAGACTAGCGCCCGGAGGGGGGGAGCTGTTTTTT
TRBJ2-1	TRBV7-3	.	.	14	CASSLEGRVSEQFF	TGTGCCAGCAGCTTAGAAGGCAGGGTGAGTGAGCAGTTCTTC
TRBJ1-5	TRBV21-1	.	few	21	CASSKAGPGTTTNLKTQPQHF	TGTGCCAGCAGCAAAGCAGGTCCGGGGACAACAACAAACCTTAAGACCCAGCCCCAGCATTTT
TRBJ1-1	TRBV28	.	.	13	CASSLTVNTEAFF	TGTGCCAGCAGTTTGACAGTGAACACTGAAGCTTTCTTT
TRBJ2-1	TRBV5-1	TRBD2	.	15	CASSLVSGTVGEQFF	TGCGCCAGCAGCTTGGTTAGCGGGACGGTTGGTGAGCAGTTCTTC
TRBJ1-1	TRBV6-2/TRBV6-3	.	few	13	CASSSPRQIEAFF	TGTGCCAGCAGTTCCCCTCGACAGATTGAAGCTTTCTTT
TRBJ1-5	TRBV3-1/TRBV3-2	.	.	14	CASSQGRANQPQHF	TGTGCCAGCAGCCAAGGCAGGGCAAATCAGCCCCAGCATTTT
TRBJ2-3	TRBV6-5	TRBD2	.	15	CASSYSRGGADTQYF	TGTGCCAGCAGTTATTCCCGGGGGGGGGCAGATACGCAGTATTTT
TRBJ2-7	TRBV5-6	.	.	14	CASSLKGRQREQYF	TGTGCCAGCAGCTTGAAGGGGAGGCAACGGGAGCAGTACTTC
TRBJ1-4	TRBV9	.	.	13	CASSVAGDEKLFF	TGTGCCAGCAGCGTAGCAGGGGATGAAAAACTGTTTTTT
TRBJ1-6	TRBV29-1	TRBD1	few	14	CSVSQGVRDSPLHF	TGCAGCGTGTCACAGGGGGTTCGTGATTCACCCCTCCACTTT
TRBJ2-3	TRBV5-5	.	.	15	CASSPFFVYTDTQYF	TGTGCCAGCAGCCCTTTTTTTGTCTACACAGATACGCAGTATTTT
TRBJ1-2	TRBV3-1/TRBV3-2	.	.	14	CASSQGQVWYGYTF	TGTGCCAGCAGCCAAGGACAGGTTTGGTATGGCTACACCTTC
TRBJ2-7	TRBV15	TRBD1	once	15	CATSSPGTGPYEQYF	TGTGCCACCAGCAGCCCCGGGACAGGGCCTTACGAGCAGTACTTC
TRBJ2-5	TRBV5-6	TRBD2	.	16	CASSLGASGSMETQYF	TGTGCCAGCAGCTTGGGGGCTAGCGGGAGTATGGAGACCCAGTACTTC
TRBJ2-3	TRBV23-1	.	few	14	CASPRRHRTDTQYF	TGCGCCAGCCCCCGGCGACACCGCACAGATACGCAGTATTTT
TRBJ1-6	TRBV9	TRBD1	.	15	CASSFGQGRNSPLHF	TGTGCCAGCAGCTTCGGACAGGGGCGAAATTCACCCCTCCACTTT
TRBJ1-2	TRBV5-4	TRBD1	.	15	CASSPGTGRTNGYTF	TGTGCCAGCAGCCCGGGGACAGGGAGGACGAATGGCTACACCTTC
TRBJ2-1	TRBV7-9	.	.	14	CASSPTYSNNEQFF	TGTGCCAGCAGCCCGACATACTCTAACAATGAGCAGTTCTTC
TRBJ1-4	TRBV28	.	.	14	CASSLVGLHGKLFF	TGTGCCAGCAGTTTAGTGGGACTTCATGGAAAACTGTTTTTT
TRBJ2-3	TRBV27	TRBD2	.	18	CASSLSGLAGSSTDTQYF	TGTGCCAGCAGTTTATCGGGACTAGCGGGGTCTAGCACAGATACGCAGTATTTT
TRBJ2-5	TRBV11-2	TRBD2	.	13	CASRWTSGETQYF	TGTGCCAGCAGGTGGACTAGCGGAGAGACCCAGTACTTC